The 11 T cell receptor beta chains presented below share a single source sample, sequenced in a study of long-term antiretroviral therapy in people with HIV. The assay used was immunoSEQ (version v3.0), run at survey level. Some clones are missing from TCRdb's copy, which holds only in-frame ones; the method was immunoSEQ multiplex PCR. This table holds 20,000 to 25,000 clones, around 83% found once. Sequences were derived from unsorted PBMCs, sampled 0.2 years after starting antiretroviral therapy. These receptors came from a woman in her 30s with HIV.

This CDR3 is CAWEWTGRPLGGYTF. The CDR3 coding sequence is TGTGCCTGGGAGTGGACGGGACGGCCCTTGGGTGGCTACACCTTC. J is TRBJ1-2 and V is TRBV30; possibly TRBD1 for D (5 bases). The CDR3 extends over 15 amino acids. V was pared by 5 bases and J by 7 bases, with 23 bases between. The germline gives CDR1 GTSNPN, CDR2 SVGIG (reference sequence).

The V gene is TRBV2, the J gene TRBJ2-1, with TRBD2 identical over 7 bases. The CDR3 is made up of 15 amino acids. The J segment lost 0 bases and the V segment lost 7 bases, leaving 6 bases of the junction unmatched. CDR1 and CDR2 (germline): SNHLY, FYNNEI. CDR3 protein: CASTQAGVSYNEQFF. As DNA, the CDR3 is TGTGCCAGCACGCAGGCGGGGGTCTCCTACAATGAGCAGTTCTTC.

CDR3 in amino acids: CASSRDYNEQFF. CDR3 DNA sequence: TGTGCCAGCTCCCGGGATTACAATGAGCAGTTCTTC. V and J are TRBV18 and TRBJ2-1, with D tentatively TRBD2 (5 bases). V was trimmed by 6 bases and J by 4 bases, leaving 7 bases between them. There are 12 residues in the CDR3. Germline V gene lookup returns CDR1 KGHSH and CDR2 LQKENI.

The rearrangement joins TRBV5-6 to TRBJ2-6, with D possibly TRBD1 on 6 matching bases. The CDR3 has 18 residues. Germline V CDR1 and CDR2: SGHDT, YYEEEE. V was trimmed by 1 base and J by 2 bases, leaving 16 bases between them. CDR3 coding DNA: TGTGCCAGCAGCTTGTGGACAGTTGGGAGAACTGGGGCCAACGTCCTGACTTTC. It yields the protein CASSLWTVGRTGANVLTF.

This clone was seen only a few times. The V call is TRBV7-9, the J call TRBJ2-7; D unclear. This CDR3 is built from 13 residues. Per germline, CDR1 SEHNR and CDR2 FQNEAQ (reference sequence). Trimming took off 6 bases at V and 7 bases at J, with 16 bases between the two ends. The chain's CDR3 is CASSRVAEKEQYV. CDR3 nucleotides: TGTGCCAGCAGTCGAGTGGCGGAGAAAGAGCAGTACGTC.

This clone was picked up a small number of times. This rearrangement joins TRBV7-3 to TRBJ1-1; unclear D gene. With 2 bases removed from V and 3 bases from J, the gap between germline ends came to 7 bases. Germline-derived CDR1 and CDR2 are SGHTA and FQGTGA. This CDR3 comprises 13 residues. The CDR3 sequence is CASSLWGDTEAFF. The DNA of the CDR3 is TGTGCCAGCAGCTTATGGGGAGACACTGAAGCTTTCTTT.

The chain is built from TRBV29-1 and TRBJ2-3; D is perhaps TRBD1 (6 bases). This CDR3 spans 14 amino acids. Trimming stripped 1 base from V and 4 bases from J, with 12 bases between. Germline V gene data show CDR1 as SQVTM and CDR2 as ANQGSEA. The CDR3 is CSVEGAGVADTQYF. The CDR3 coding sequence is TGCAGCGTTGAAGGGGCAGGGGTGGCAGATACGCAGTATTTT.

This rearrangement joins TRBV10-1 to TRBJ1-2; D call uncertain. Trimming took off 4 bases at V and 5 bases at J, with 20 bases between the two ends. Germline-derived CDR1 and CDR2 are WNHNN and SYGVQD (reference sequence). The CDR3 length is 16 residues. CDR3 in DNA: TGCGCCAGCAGTGGGGGTCCTCGGGGTCGTACTTATGGCTACACCTTC. It codes for CASSGGPRGRTYGYTF.

The rearrangement joins TRBV5-1 to TRBJ1-5, with D maybe TRBD1 (5 bases). Germline V gene lookup returns CDR1 SGHRS and CDR2 YFSETQ. Trimming removed 0 bases at V and 2 bases at J, with 9 bases between. There are 15 residues in the CDR3. The CDR3 nucleotides are TGCGCCAGCAGCTTGGGGGGACTCGGCAATCAGCCCCAGCATTTT. Translation gives CASSLGGLGNQPQHF.

V and J are TRBV19 and TRBJ1-1; D gene ambiguous. Between the trimmed V and J ends, which lost 3 bases and 1 base, there was a span of 0 bases. The germline CDR1 and CDR2 sequences are LNHDA and SQIVND (reference sequence). CDR3 length: 11 amino acids. CDR3 residues: CASSMNTEAFF. In DNA form, the CDR3 reads TGTGCCAGTAGTATGAACACTGAAGCTTTCTTT.

The V gene is TRBV5-8, the J gene TRBJ2-1; possible D gene TRBD1, 6 bases. The CDR3 extends over 14 amino acids. The V end lost 6 bases, the J end lost 2 bases, and 12 bases lay between the germline ends. The V gene's germline CDR1 is SGHTS and CDR2 YDEGEE. CDR3 coding DNA: TGTGCCAGCACCCGAAGGACAGCCTACAATGAGCAGTTCTTC. This gives the protein CASTRRTAYNEQFF.